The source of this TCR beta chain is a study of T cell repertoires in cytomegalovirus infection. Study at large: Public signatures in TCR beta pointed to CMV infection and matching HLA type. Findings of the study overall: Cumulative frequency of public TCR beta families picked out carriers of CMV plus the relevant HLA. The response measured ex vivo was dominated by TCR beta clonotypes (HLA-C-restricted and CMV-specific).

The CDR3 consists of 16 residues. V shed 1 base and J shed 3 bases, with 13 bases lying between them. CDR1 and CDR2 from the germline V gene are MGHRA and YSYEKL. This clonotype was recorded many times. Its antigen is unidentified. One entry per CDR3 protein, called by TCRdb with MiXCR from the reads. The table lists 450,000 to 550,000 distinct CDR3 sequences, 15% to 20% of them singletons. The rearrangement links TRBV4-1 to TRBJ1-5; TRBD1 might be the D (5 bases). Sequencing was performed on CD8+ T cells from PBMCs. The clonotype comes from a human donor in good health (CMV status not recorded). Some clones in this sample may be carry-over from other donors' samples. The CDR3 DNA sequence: TGCGCCAGCAGCCAAGTAGGACGGGGCCTCAATCAGCCCCAGCATTTT. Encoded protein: CASSQVGRGLNQPQHF.